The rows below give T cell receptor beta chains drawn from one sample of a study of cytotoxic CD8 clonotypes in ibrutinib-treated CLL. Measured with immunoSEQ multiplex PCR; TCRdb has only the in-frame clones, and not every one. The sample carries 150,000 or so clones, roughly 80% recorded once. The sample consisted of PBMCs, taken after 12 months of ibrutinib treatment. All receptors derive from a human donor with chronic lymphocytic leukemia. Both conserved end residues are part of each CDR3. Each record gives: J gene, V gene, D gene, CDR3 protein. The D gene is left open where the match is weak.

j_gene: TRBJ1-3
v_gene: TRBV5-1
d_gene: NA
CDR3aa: CASSLAGTNSGNTIYF

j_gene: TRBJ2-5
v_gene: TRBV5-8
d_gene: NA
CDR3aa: CASSSRTDKETQYF

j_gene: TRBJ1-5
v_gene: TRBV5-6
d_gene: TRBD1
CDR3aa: CASSLTGGNQPQHF

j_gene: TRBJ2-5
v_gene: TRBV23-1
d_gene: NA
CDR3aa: CASRGLQETQYF

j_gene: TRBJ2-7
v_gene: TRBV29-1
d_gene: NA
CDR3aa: CSVGGGFEQYF

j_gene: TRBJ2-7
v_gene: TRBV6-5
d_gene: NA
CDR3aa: CASSRTTQTPYEQYF

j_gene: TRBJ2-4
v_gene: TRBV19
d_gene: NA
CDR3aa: CASGQTKNIQYF

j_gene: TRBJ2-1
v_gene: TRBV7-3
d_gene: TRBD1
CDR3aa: CASSSFPTGDEFF

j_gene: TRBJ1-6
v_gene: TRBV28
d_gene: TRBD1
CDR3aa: CASSHRQGQGNSPLHF

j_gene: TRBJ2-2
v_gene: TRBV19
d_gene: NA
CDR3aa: CASGIMNTGELFF

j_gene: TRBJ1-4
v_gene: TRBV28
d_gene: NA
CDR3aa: CASSLVSWDTDNEKLFF

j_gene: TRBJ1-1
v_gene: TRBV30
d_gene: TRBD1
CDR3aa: CAWRAKGQGAGEAFF

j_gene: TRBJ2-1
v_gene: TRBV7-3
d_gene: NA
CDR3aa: CASSSTPNEQFF

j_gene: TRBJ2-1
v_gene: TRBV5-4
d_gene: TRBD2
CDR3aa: CASSLAGLAGNNEQFF

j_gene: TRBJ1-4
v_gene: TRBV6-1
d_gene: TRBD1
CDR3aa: CASRTGGASEKLFF

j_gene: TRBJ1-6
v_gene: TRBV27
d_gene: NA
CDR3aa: CASSLRQTNSPLHF

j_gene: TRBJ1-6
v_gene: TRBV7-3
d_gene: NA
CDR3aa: CASSSGASLNSPLHF

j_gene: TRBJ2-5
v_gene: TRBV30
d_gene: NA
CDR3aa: CAWSLRTSQYF

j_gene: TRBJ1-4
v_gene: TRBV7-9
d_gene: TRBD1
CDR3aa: CASSLGTGGREKLFF

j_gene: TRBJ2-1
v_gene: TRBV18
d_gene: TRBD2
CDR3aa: CASYPGLAGNEQFF

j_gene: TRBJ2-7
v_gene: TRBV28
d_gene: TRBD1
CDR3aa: CASSGTGGASYEQYF

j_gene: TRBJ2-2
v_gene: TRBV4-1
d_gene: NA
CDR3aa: CASSHAIGELFF

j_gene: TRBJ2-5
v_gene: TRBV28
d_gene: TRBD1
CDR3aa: CATDRGDQETQYF

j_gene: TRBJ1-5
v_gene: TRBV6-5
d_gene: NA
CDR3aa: CASRAEQLGNQPQHF

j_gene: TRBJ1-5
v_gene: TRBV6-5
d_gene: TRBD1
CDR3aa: CATTGSATGTQPQHF

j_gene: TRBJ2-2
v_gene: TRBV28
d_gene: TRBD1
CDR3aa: CASSLQGAQSGELFF

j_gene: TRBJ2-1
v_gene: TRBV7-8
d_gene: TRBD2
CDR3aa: CASRHALAGGAYNEQFF

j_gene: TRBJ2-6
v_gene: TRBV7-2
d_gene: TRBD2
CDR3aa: CASSLAWTGLAGLAGANVLTF

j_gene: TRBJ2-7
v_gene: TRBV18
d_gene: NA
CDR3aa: CASSRASASSYEQYF

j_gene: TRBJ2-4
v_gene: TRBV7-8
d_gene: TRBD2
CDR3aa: CASSPRGGWKNIQYF

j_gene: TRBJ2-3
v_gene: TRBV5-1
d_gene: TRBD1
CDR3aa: CASSLVGQASDTQYF

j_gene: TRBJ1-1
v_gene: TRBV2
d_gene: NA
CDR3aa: CASSEQGNTEAFF

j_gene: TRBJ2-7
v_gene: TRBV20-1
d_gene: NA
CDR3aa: CSAQSYEQYF